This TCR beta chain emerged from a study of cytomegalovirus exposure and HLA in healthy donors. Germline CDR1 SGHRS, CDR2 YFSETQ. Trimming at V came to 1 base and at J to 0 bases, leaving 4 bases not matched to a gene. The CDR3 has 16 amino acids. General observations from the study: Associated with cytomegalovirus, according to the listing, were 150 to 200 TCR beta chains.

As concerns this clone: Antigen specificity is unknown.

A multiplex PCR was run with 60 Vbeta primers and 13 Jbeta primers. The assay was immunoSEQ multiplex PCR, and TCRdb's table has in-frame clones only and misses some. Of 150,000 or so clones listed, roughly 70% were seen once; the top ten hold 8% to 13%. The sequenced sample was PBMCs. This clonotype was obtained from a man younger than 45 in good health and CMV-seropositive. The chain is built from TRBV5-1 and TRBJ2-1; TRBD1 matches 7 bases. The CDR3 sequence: CASSLTGEISYNEQFF. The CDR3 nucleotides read TGCGCCAGCAGCTTGACAGGGGAGATCTCCTACAATGAGCAGTTCTTC.